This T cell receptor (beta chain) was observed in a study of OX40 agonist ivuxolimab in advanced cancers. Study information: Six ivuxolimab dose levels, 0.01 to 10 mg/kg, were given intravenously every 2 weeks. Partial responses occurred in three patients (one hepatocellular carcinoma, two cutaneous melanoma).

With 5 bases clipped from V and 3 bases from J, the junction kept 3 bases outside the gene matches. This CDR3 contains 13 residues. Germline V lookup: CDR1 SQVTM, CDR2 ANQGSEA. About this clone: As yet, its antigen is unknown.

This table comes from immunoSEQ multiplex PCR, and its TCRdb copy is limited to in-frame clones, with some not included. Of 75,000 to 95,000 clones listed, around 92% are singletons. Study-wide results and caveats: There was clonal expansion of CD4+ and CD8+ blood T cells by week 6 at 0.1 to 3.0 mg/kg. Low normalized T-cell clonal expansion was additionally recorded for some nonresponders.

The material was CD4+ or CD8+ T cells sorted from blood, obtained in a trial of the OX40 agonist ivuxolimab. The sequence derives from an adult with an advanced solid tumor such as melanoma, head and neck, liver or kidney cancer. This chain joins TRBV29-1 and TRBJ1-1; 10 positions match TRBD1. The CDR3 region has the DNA TGCAGCGTTTACGGGACAGGGGACACTGAAGCTTTCTTT. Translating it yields CSVYGTGDTEAFF.